The 11 T cell receptor beta chains listed next were all sequenced from one sample in a study of shared clonotypes between healthy human individuals. Measured with immunoSEQ multiplex PCR; TCRdb has only the in-frame clones, and not every one. Here the sample spans about 800,000 clones, 90% to 98% being singletons. CD8 cells classed as naive were CD45RO-negative and positively selected for CCR7, excluding terminally differentiated effector memory CD45RA+ cells. The sample comprised naive CD8+ T cells sorted from blood. These TCRs come from a man younger than 45 in good health.

This chain joins TRBV9 and TRBJ2-7, with D perhaps matching TRBD1 (6 bases). There are 14 residues in the CDR3. Trimming cost V 4 bases and J 4 bases, with 15 bases left between them. In germline, CDR1 is SGDLS, CDR2 YYNGEE. CDR3 nucleotide sequence: TGTGCCAGCAGCCCGAGGACAGCCGGATACGAGCAGTACTTC. As protein: CASSPRTAGYEQYF.

The V call is TRBV2, the J call TRBJ2-1, with 8 nucleotides matching TRBD2. This CDR3 spans 17 amino acids. Trimming took 3 bases from V and 4 from J; bases not matched to a gene: 11. The germline CDR1 and CDR2 sequences are SNHLY and FYNNEI. In DNA form, the CDR3 reads TGTGCCAGCAGTGACGGGGGGGGACTCTCCCGTTACAATGAGCAGTTCTTC. Its protein is CASSDGGGLSRYNEQFF. The full variable domain, with the rest looked up from reference TRBV2 and TRBJ2-1, is EPEVTQTPSHQVTQMGQEVILRCVPISNHLYFYWYRQILGQKVEFLVSFYNNEISEKSEIFDDQFSVERPDGSNFTLKIRSTKLEDSAMYFCASSDGGGLSRYNEQFFGPGTRLTVL.

This chain joins TRBV11-2 and TRBJ1-3; D call uncertain. The germline V and J ends were trimmed by 0 bases and 4 bases, with 4 bases remaining between them. Per germline, CDR1 SGHAT and CDR2 FQNNGV. This CDR3 has 13 residues. Here the CDR3 reads CASSLDSGNTIYF. The CDR3 region has the DNA TGTGCCAGCAGCTTAGACAGCGGAAACACCATATATTTT.

This clone appeared once. J is TRBJ2-1 and V is TRBV18, with 9 bases matching TRBD2. The V and J ends lost 8 bases and 7 bases, in that order; junction bases with no gene match: 18. CDR1 is KGHSH and CDR2 is LQKENI in the germline V gene. This CDR3 spans 17 amino acids. CDR3 DNA sequence: TGTGCCAGCCCCGCTATCCATACTAGCGGGTATGTGAATGAGCAGTTCTTC. Amino acid sequence: CASPAIHTSGYVNEQFF.

This clone was seen a single time. The chain recombines TRBV7-9 with TRBJ1-1, with D uncertain. Germline assignment: CDR1 SEHNR and CDR2 FQNEAQ (reference sequence). The CDR3 is 12 residues long. Trimming removed 2 bases at V and 8 bases at J, with 9 bases between. The DNA of the CDR3 is TGTGCCAGCAGCTTACTCTCACAAGAAGCTTTCTTT. Protein sequence: CASSLLSQEAFF.

The rearrangement joins TRBV28 to TRBJ2-1; D gene unclear. The germline V and J ends were trimmed by 1 base and 5 bases, with 9 bases remaining between them. CDR3 length: 14 amino acids. Germline V gene data show CDR1 as MDHEN and CDR2 as SYDVKM. The CDR3 sequence: CASSLFGSHNEQFF. The CDR3 nucleotides are TGTGCCAGCAGTTTATTCGGGTCCCACAATGAGCAGTTCTTC.

In regard to this clone: This CDR3 is also generated by other DNA sequences in the sample. This sequence joins TRBV9 and TRBJ2-3; 9 bases match TRBD2. Trimming at V came to 0 bases and at J to 2 bases, leaving 1 base not matched to a gene. Germline V gene data show CDR1 as SGDLS and CDR2 as YYNGEE. The length of the CDR3 is 15 residues. This CDR3 reads CASSVGLAVTDTQYF. CDR3 nucleotide sequence: TGTGCCAGCAGCGTAGGACTAGCGGTCACAGATACGCAGTATTTT.

The chain carries TRBV6-5 and TRBJ2-3; a weak D match, TRBD2 (5 bases). V was pared by 0 bases and J by 0 bases, with 10 bases between. CDR3 length: 16 amino acids. The V gene's germline CDR1 is MNHEY and CDR2 SVGAGI. The CDR3 loop reads CASSYSMGDSTDTQYF. CDR3 sequence (DNA): TGTGCCAGCAGTTACTCGATGGGAGATAGCACAGATACGCAGTATTTT.

This clone has a single count. The chain combines TRBV9 with TRBJ2-1, with TRBD2 as a possible D gene (5 bases). Trimming took 0 bases from V and 4 from J, leaving 14 bases between them. Germline V lookup: CDR1 SGDLS, CDR2 YYNGEE. The CDR3 runs to 16 residues. CDR3 protein: CASSVDEGVRYNEQFF. As DNA, the CDR3 is TGTGCCAGCAGCGTAGACGAGGGAGTGAGGTACAATGAGCAGTTCTTC.

The V call is TRBV4-1, the J call TRBJ2-7, with D possibly being TRBD1 (6 bases). Germline V gene sequence: CDR1 MGHRA, CDR2 YSYEKL. The CDR3 is made up of 16 amino acids. V dropped 1 base and J dropped 5 bases, with 18 bases sitting between them. The CDR3 here is CASSQVPRTANDEQYF. The CDR3 DNA is TGCGCCAGCAGCCAAGTTCCCCGGACAGCCAATGACGAGCAGTACTTC.

This sequence joins TRBV2 and TRBJ2-7; D not certain. V lost 6 bases and J lost 5, with 14 bases in between. There are 13 residues in the CDR3. Per the germline V gene, CDR1 is SNHLY and CDR2 is FYNNEI. The CDR3 is CASRKPDTHEQYF. For the CDR3, the DNA is TGTGCCAGCAGGAAACCCGACACCCACGAGCAGTACTTC.